This T cell receptor beta chain is from a study of beta chain features in type 1 diabetes. Study results and limitations: VDJ junctions from patients with type 1 diabetes contained fewer insertions and more deletions. cDNA-based sequencing might over-represent cells highly expressing TCR. TCRB repertoires of naive, central memory and Treg cells appeared more similar among patients than among healthy donors.

Expressed TCRB transcripts were sequenced after all isolated RNA was converted to cDNA. Profiling relied on immunoSEQ multiplex PCR, and the TCRdb table lists in-frame clones only, not all of them. The profile shows almost 250,000 clones, 13% to 15% of them singletons. Germline V lookup: CDR1 LNHDA, CDR2 SQIVND (reference sequence). The ends were cut back, 8 bases at V and 5 bases at J, with 18 bases in the middle. This CDR3 spans 15 amino acids. This clone was found a few times. Its antigen is as yet unknown. This TCR was sampled from a woman between 40 and 50 years old in good health. This rearrangement joins TRBV19 to TRBJ2-2, with D possibly being TRBD2 (5 bases). The sequenced sample consisted of naive CD4+ T cells from blood. The DNA for the CDR3 is TGTGCCAGTGGTCCCCCGTATGGGAGAACCGGGGAGCTGTTTTTT. The encoded protein is CASGPPYGRTGELFF.